Sequencing of this TCR beta chain was carried out in a study of T-cell memory formation after mild COVID-19. On the study more broadly: Largely, the TCR clusters proved donor specific.

This CDR3 has 15 amino acids. With 5 bases removed from V and 8 bases from J, the gap between germline ends came to 21 bases. Germline V gives CDR1 MNHEY, CDR2 SVGAGI. The table lists this clonotype with a few counts. Its antigen remains unidentified. General study points: Balance between CD4 and CD8 was seen in clones contracting day 15 to 85, and a CD4+ lean was seen in later expanders. Shrinking CD4+ clones were chiefly CM and EM; CD8+ ones were chiefly EMRA.

TCR alpha and TCR beta cDNA libraries with sample barcodes and UMIs came from 5'RACE using constant-segment primers. One entry per CDR3 protein results from TCRdb running MiXCR on the 5' RACE reads. This repertoire shows 470,000 or so distinct CDR3 sequences, about 20% found once; its top ten account for 9% to 15%. This clonotype was sampled from an adult woman who had mild COVID-19 (a few samples of this study predate the infection). Cell type and time point are not known. Material: PBMCs or a T cell subset sorted from them (not recorded which). V is TRBV6-5 and J is TRBJ1-1, with a tentative D call TRBD1 (5 bases). The CDR3 DNA is TGTGCCAGCAGTCTCGGCCCCTCGGGGCCAGGGGAAGCTTTCTTT. It encodes CASSLGPSGPGEAFF.